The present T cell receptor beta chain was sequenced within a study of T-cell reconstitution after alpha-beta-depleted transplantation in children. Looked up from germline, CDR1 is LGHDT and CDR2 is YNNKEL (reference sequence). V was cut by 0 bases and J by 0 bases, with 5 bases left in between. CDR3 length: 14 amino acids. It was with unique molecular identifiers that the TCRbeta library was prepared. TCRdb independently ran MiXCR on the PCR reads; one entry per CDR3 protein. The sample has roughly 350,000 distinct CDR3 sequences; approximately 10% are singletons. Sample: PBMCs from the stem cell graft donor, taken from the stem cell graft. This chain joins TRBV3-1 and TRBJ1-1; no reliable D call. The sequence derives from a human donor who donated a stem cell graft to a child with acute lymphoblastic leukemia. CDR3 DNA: TGTGCCAGCAGCCAAGAACCCATGAACACTGAAGCTTTCTTT. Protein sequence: CASSQEPMNTEAFF. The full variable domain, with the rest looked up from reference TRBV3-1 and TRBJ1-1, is DTAVSQTPKYLVTQMGNDKSIKCEQNLGHDTMYWYKQDSKKFLKIMFSYNNKELIINETVPNRFSPKSPDKAHLNLHINSLELGDSAVYFCASSQEPMNTEAFFGQGTRLTVV.